A selection of T cell receptor beta chains follows, all from one sample in a study of T cell responses to AZD1222 COVID-19 vaccine. Sequencing was performed with immunoSEQ multiplex PCR; in TCRdb, only in-frame clones are kept and a portion is missing. The sample has under 200,000 clones, roughly nine tenths seen once. Sequencing was performed on peripheral blood, taken 28 days after the second AZD1222 dose. The receptors here all came from an adult who received the AZD1222 COVID-19 vaccine. CDR3s include the opening cysteine and the closing phenylalanine or tryptophan. The order of the fields is D gene, clone size, V gene, J gene, CDR3 DNA, CDR3 protein. D genes are given only for firm matches. Size tells how often a clone was seen (once, few, many) or the class of an expanded clone, and some rows leave it out.

>-|once|TRBV6-5|TRBJ1-1
TGTGCCAGCAGTTACTCCCAGGGATTCACGAACACTGAAGCTTTCTTT
CASSYSQGFTNTEAFF
>TRBD1|-|TRBV2|TRBJ2-7
TGTGCCACCCTCCGGGACAGAGGCCTGGAGCAGTACTTC
CATLRDRGLEQYF
>-|-|TRBV7-8|TRBJ1-4
TGTGCCAGCAGCTTATGGGGGGGCCTTAATGAAAAACTGTTTTTT
CASSLWGGLNEKLFF
>-|few|TRBV5-5|TRBJ2-1
TGTGCCAGCAGCCGGCCCCGCAATGAGCAGTTCTTC
CASSRPRNEQFF
>-|-|TRBV7-6|TRBJ2-7
TGTGCCAGCAGCTTAGGTTGGGGTCCGGAAAACGAGCAGTACTTC
CASSLGWGPENEQYF
>TRBD2|-|TRBV15|TRBJ2-3
TGTGCCACCAGCAGAGTTCGGGGCGGGGGGCCCACAGATACGCAGTATTTT
CATSRVRGGGPTDTQYF
>-|-|TRBV7-2|TRBJ2-6
TGTGCCAGCACCCGTGTGGTCGGGGCCAACGTCCTGACTTTC
CASTRVVGANVLTF
>TRBD2|once|TRBV5-4|TRBJ2-5
TGTGCCAGCAGCTGGGAGACTAGCGGAGGGACCCAGTACTTC
CASSWETSGGTQYF
>-|-|TRBV10-1|TRBJ2-1
TGCGCCAGCACTAGCCGCAAAACCAATGAGCAGTTCTTC
CASTSRKTNEQFF
>TRBD2|-|TRBV7-6|TRBJ2-3
TGTGCCAGCAGCCCGGGCCTGTTAGCGGGGGAAGGGGCAGATACGCAGTATTTT
CASSPGLLAGEGADTQYF
>TRBD2|-|TRBV3-1/TRBV3-2|TRBJ2-5
TGTGCCAGCAGCCCCTCGGGGGGACTAGCGGAGACCCAGTACTTC
CASSPSGGLAETQYF
>-|-|TRBV10-2|TRBJ1-6
TGCGCCAGCAGTGACCCCGGGACCGAGGTTTCACCCCTCCACTTT
CASSDPGTEVSPLHF
>-|-|TRBV19|TRBJ1-2
TGTGCCAGTAGTATTATCGCTGCTACCGGGTCTGGCTACACCTTC
CASSIIAATGSGYTF
>-|-|TRBV19|TRBJ1-1
TGTGCCAGTAGTCCTACAGGGATCACTGAAGCTTTCTTT
CASSPTGITEAFF
>-|-|TRBV28|TRBJ1-5
TGTGCCAGCAGTTTAAAAGGGCCCGACAATCAGCCCCAGCATTTT
CASSLKGPDNQPQHF
>TRBD1|-|TRBV18|TRBJ2-7
TGTGCCAGCTCAGTGGACAGGTGGAGCTCCTACGAGCAGTACTTC
CASSVDRWSSYEQYF
>TRBD1|-|TRBV5-1|TRBJ1-4
TGCGCCAGCACCCCCGGGCAGGGGGAAGGAAAACTGTTTTTT
CASTPGQGEGKLFF
>TRBD1|-|TRBV7-9|TRBJ1-3
TGTGCCAGCAGCTCTTTGACAGGGATAGTCTCTGGAAACACCATATATTTT
CASSSLTGIVSGNTIYF
>-|-|TRBV27|TRBJ2-1
TGTGCCAGCACCCTTGGGGGCAGCTCCTACAATGAGCAGTTCTTC
CASTLGGSSYNEQFF
>-|once|TRBV5-1|TRBJ1-2
TGCGCCAGCAAGTGGGACACCCCCTATGGCTACACCTTC
CASKWDTPYGYTF
>-|-|TRBV11-2|TRBJ1-3
TGTGCCAGCAGCCTAAACAGGGGAAACACCATATATTTT
CASSLNRGNTIYF
>TRBD1|-|TRBV4-2|TRBJ1-2
TGTGCCAGCAGCCAAAACCCCGGGACAGAGGATGGCTACACCTTC
CASSQNPGTEDGYTF
>TRBD1|-|TRBV4-1|TRBJ2-2
TGCGCCAGCAGCCAAGTGGACAGGGGGCCCGGGGAGCTGTTTTTT
CASSQVDRGPGELFF
>-|-|TRBV7-9|TRBJ1-1
TGTGCCAGCAGCTTAGTAGGCATGAACACTGAAGCTTTCTTT
CASSLVGMNTEAFF
>-|-|TRBV28|TRBJ1-4
TGTGCCAGCAGTTTTCAGCCGCGAAAACTGTTTTTT
CASSFQPRKLFF
>TRBD2|-|TRBV28|TRBJ2-4
TGTGCCAGCACCCCCGGGACTAGCAAAAACATTCAGTACTTC
CASTPGTSKNIQYF
>TRBD1|-|TRBV7-6|TRBJ1-2
TGTGCCAGCAGCTCGACACAGGGGGACTATGGCTACACCTTC
CASSSTQGDYGYTF
>-|once|TRBV5-4|TRBJ1-5
TGTGCCAGCAGCGCCGGGGGGGATAGCAATCAGCCCCAGCATTTT
CASSAGGDSNQPQHF
>TRBD1|-|TRBV7-6|TRBJ2-5
TGTGCCAGCAGCACGGGGACAGATATCGGGGAGACCCAGTACTTC
CASSTGTDIGETQYF
>-|-|TRBV27|TRBJ2-7
TGTGCCAGCAGTTTGAGGGTCGAGACTCGCTACTACGAGCAGTACTTC
CASSLRVETRYYEQYF
>-|-|TRBV2|TRBJ1-4
TGTGCCAGCAGTGTTGGAGGACAGCTTAATGAAAAACTGTTTTTT
CASSVGGQLNEKLFF
>-|-|TRBV6-5|TRBJ2-7
TGTGCCAGCAGTGACTCCCCGGGACCCACCTACGAGCAGTACTTC
CASSDSPGPTYEQYF
>TRBD2|-|TRBV7-2|TRBJ2-7
TGTGCCAGCAGCTTAGAAGCGGGGGTCTACGAGCAGTACTTC
CASSLEAGVYEQYF
>TRBD1|-|TRBV12-5|TRBJ2-2
TGTGCTAGTGGTAAAGGACAGGGTCTTTACGGGGAGCTGTTTTTT
CASGKGQGLYGELFF
>TRBD1|once|TRBV4-1|TRBJ2-7
TGCGCCAGCAGCCAAGACGGACAGGGTCCCTACGAGCAGTACTTC
CASSQDGQGPYEQYF
>-|-|TRBV6-1|TRBJ1-6
TGTGCCAGCAGTGAAGCATCAGGTGCTATAAATTCACCCCTCCACTTT
CASSEASGAINSPLHF
>-|once|TRBV6-2/TRBV6-3|TRBJ1-2
TGTGCCAGCAGTTACCCACAGGGTTATGGCTACACCTTC
CASSYPQGYGYTF
>-|-|TRBV10-2|TRBJ2-2
TGCGCCAGCATCGGGACTTCCCCCGTTTGGGAGCTGTTTTTT
CASIGTSPVWELFF
>-|-|TRBV21-1|TRBJ2-5
TGTGCCAGCAGCGCCTGTTGCCAGCCGATCGGAAAAGAGACCCAGTACTTC
CASSACCQPIGKETQYF
>TRBD1|-|TRBV5-1|TRBJ2-3
TGCGCCAGCAGTTTCCTACGGACAGGGGGCGGTGATACGCAGTATTTT
CASSFLRTGGGDTQYF
>-|-|TRBV6-5|TRBJ2-3
TGTGCCAGCAGTTACTCGATACTAGTAGATACGCAGTATTTT
CASSYSILVDTQYF
>TRBD1|-|TRBV5-1|TRBJ2-3
TGCGCCAGCAGCCGCGGACAGGGGGCGACAGATACGCAGTATTTT
CASSRGQGATDTQYF
>-|few|TRBV3-1/TRBV3-2|TRBJ1-2
TGTGCCAGCAGCCAAGGGGGGCTCAGTGGTGGCTACACCTTC
CASSQGGLSGGYTF